A single sample gave rise to the 18 T cell receptor beta chains below, sequenced in a study of cytomegalovirus exposure and HLA in healthy donors. With 60 Vbeta and 13 Jbeta primers, the PCR was carried out. This table comes from immunoSEQ multiplex PCR, and its TCRdb copy is limited to in-frame clones, with some not included. The table lists about 140,000 clones, approximately 90% of them singletons. Sequencing was performed on PBMCs. The receptors come from a woman aged 25 to 39 in good health and CMV-seronegative.

In this sample, this clone turned up once. The chain carries TRBV5-1 and TRBJ1-1; TRBD1 might be the D (6 bases). V was shortened by 4 bases and J by 7 bases, with 14 bases between the two germline ends. Germline CDR1 SGHRS, CDR2 YFSETQ. The CDR3 sequence is 13 residues long. In nucleotides, the CDR3 is TGCGCCAGCAGCGGACAGAGTGAAGGTGAAGCTTTCTTT. This encodes CASSGQSEGEAFF.

This chain uses TRBV6-5 with TRBJ2-7, with 8 nucleotides matching TRBD1. CDR3 length equals 15 residues. The germline CDR1 and CDR2 sequences are MNHEY and SVGAGI. V lost 5 bases, J lost 0 bases, and 6 bases stayed unmatched. In DNA form, the CDR3 reads TGTGCCAGCAGTCTAGGACAGGGAGCCTCCTACGAGCAGTACTTC. Amino acid sequence: CASSLGQGASYEQYF.

This clone was seen just once. The genes are TRBV7-9 and TRBJ2-7; 7 bases fit TRBD1. J was trimmed by 2 bases and V by 6 bases; bases with no gene match: 10. The length of the CDR3 is 15 residues. From germline, CDR1 is SEHNR and CDR2 FQNEAQ (reference sequence). CDR3 loop: CASRGPGTATYEQYF. The CDR3 DNA follows: TGTGCCAGCAGGGGCCCCGGGACAGCGACCTACGAGCAGTACTTC.

V gene TRBV5-1 combines with J gene TRBJ1-1; no clear D gene. The CDR3 covers 13 residues. Germline CDR1 and CDR2: SGHRS and YFSETQ. Between the trimmed V and J ends, which lost 2 bases and 1 base, there was a span of 6 bases. The CDR3 loop is CASSLTRNTEAFF. The DNA of the CDR3 is TGCGCCAGCAGCTTAACACGGAACACTGAAGCTTTCTTT.

The CDR3 bases are TGTGCCAGCAGCTTACGACCCGGAGTCACTGAAGCTTTCTTT. As protein: CASSLRPGVTEAFF. The chain has TRBV13 and TRBJ1-1; D gene unclear. V was trimmed by 2 bases and J by 4 bases, leaving 11 bases between them. The CDR3 has 14 residues. The V gene's germline CDR1 is PRHDT and CDR2 FYEKMQ (reference sequence).

The rearrangement uses TRBV18 and TRBJ1-6; 7 bases fit TRBD1. The germline V gene encodes CDR1 KGHSH and CDR2 LQKENI. Trimming at V came to 2 bases and at J to 10 bases, leaving 8 bases not matched to a gene. CDR3 length equals 15 residues. The CDR3 coding sequence is TGTGCCAGCTCACCAGGAACAGGGGATTGGTCACCCCTCCACTTT. Protein sequence: CASSPGTGDWSPLHF. Variable domain in full (rest from reference TRBV18 and TRBJ1-6): NAGVMQNPRHLVRRRGQEARLRCSPMKGHSHVYWYRQLPEEGLKFMVYLQKENIIDESGMPKERFSAEFPKEGPSILRIQQVVRGDSAAYFCASSPGTGDWSPLHFGNGTRLTVT.

The V and J genes are TRBV5-1 and TRBJ2-1; 7 bases are shared with TRBD1. CDR1 is SGHRS and CDR2 is YFSETQ in the germline V gene. This CDR3 has 16 amino acids. The ends lost 2 bases at V and 2 bases at J; junction bases unmatched: 7. The CDR3 protein is CASSFAGQAAYNEQFF. The CDR3, as DNA: TGCGCCAGCAGCTTCGCTGGACAGGCTGCCTACAATGAGCAGTTCTTC.

This chain connects TRBV28 to TRBJ1-2; perhaps TRBD1 as D (5 bases). The V gene lost 4 bases and the J gene lost 4 bases, with 19 bases spanning the gap. CDR3 length: 16 amino acids. Per germline, CDR1 MDHEN and CDR2 SYDVKM. The CDR3, as DNA: TGTGCCAGCAGTTCACCCCGGGACTCAGGAGGCTATGGCTACACCTTC. Translating gives CASSSPRDSGGYGYTF.

The V and J genes are TRBV28 and TRBJ1-2, with no clear D. CDR3 length equals 18 residues. The V gene's germline CDR1 is MDHEN and CDR2 SYDVKM. V lost 6 bases, J lost 4 bases, and 27 bases lay in between. The DNA for the CDR3 is TGTGCCAGCAGGAAAATAACCTTAAACAGAGACCTTATCTATGGCTACACCTTC. Its protein product is CASRKITLNRDLIYGYTF.

This rearrangement joins TRBV15 to TRBJ2-7; possibly TRBD1 for D (6 bases). The CDR3 contains 17 residues. Germline values: CDR1 LNHNV, CDR2 YYDKDF (reference sequence). V was pared by 0 bases and J by 5 bases, with 20 bases between. CDR3 in amino acids: CATSRERTAPLSHEQYF. The CDR3 DNA reads TGTGCCACCAGCAGAGAGAGGACAGCCCCGCTTTCCCACGAGCAGTACTTC.

Here the CDR3 reads CAWSLGDRETQYF. The CDR3 nucleotides are TGTGCCTGGAGTCTAGGGGATCGAGAGACCCAGTACTTC. The rearrangement joins TRBV30 to TRBJ2-5, with D maybe TRBD1 (5 bases). Trimming stripped 2 bases from V and 4 bases from J, with 11 bases between. The CDR3 is 13 amino acids. The germline CDR1 and CDR2 sequences are GTSNPN and SVGIG (reference sequence).

This chain uses TRBV28 with TRBJ1-5; D perhaps matches TRBD1 (6 bases). Per germline, CDR1 MDHEN and CDR2 SYDVKM. The germline V and J ends were trimmed by 5 bases and 4 bases, with 15 bases remaining between them. The CDR3 contains 15 residues. CDR3 bases: TGTGCCAGCAGTCCCGGCACAGGGTATAATCAGCCCCAGCATTTT. Its protein product is CASSPGTGYNQPQHF.

With respect to this clone: A read error may account for a junction end that differs from germline. The CDR3 protein is CASSPGQWEEQVF. As DNA, the CDR3 is TGTGCCAGCTCACCGGGACAATGGGAAGAGCAGGTTTTT. The rearrangement joins TRBV18 to TRBJ1-4; weak D call: TRBD1 (6 bases). Germline V lookup: CDR1 KGHSH, CDR2 LQKENI. The CDR3 has 13 residues.

The chain joins TRBV5-5 to TRBJ1-2; 9 nucleotides line up with TRBD1. This CDR3 contains 16 residues. With 3 bases clipped from V and 3 bases from J, the junction kept 9 bases outside the gene matches. The germline V gene encodes CDR1 SGHKS and CDR2 YYEKEE (reference sequence). The CDR3 is CASSYNRDRAHYGYTF. For the CDR3, the DNA is TGTGCCAGCAGCTATAACCGGGACAGGGCTCACTATGGCTACACCTTC.

Regarding this clone: One junction end disagrees with the germline gene, perhaps due to a read error. The chain combines TRBV7-9 with TRBJ2-3; 7 bases agree with TRBD1. CDR1 and CDR2 from the germline V gene are SEHNR and FQNEAQ (reference sequence). This CDR3 region has 13 residues. Written as DNA, the CDR3 is TGTTCCAGCAGCCCCTACAGGGGAGATACGCAGTATTTT. Translating gives CSSSPYRGDTQYF.

This clone appeared a few times. This sequence joins TRBV11-2 and TRBJ2-1, with D possibly TRBD2 on 7 matching bases. V was cut by 2 bases and J by 7 bases, with 15 bases left in between. The CDR3 has 15 residues. Germline loops: CDR1 SGHAT, CDR2 FQNNGV. The CDR3 region is CASSLRGGPANEQFF. CDR3 nucleotide sequence: TGTGCCAGCAGCTTAAGGGGGGGGCCGGCGAATGAGCAGTTCTTC.

The V call is TRBV5-1, the J call TRBJ2-7; 7 bases agree with TRBD1. Germline V gene lookup returns CDR1 SGHRS and CDR2 YFSETQ. V was clipped by 3 bases and J by 1 base; unmatched bases: 10. CDR3 length equals 16 residues. In nucleotides, the CDR3 is TGCGCCAGCAGCTCCTCCTTGGGACAGATATCCTACGAGCAGTACTTC. Translation gives CASSSSLGQISYEQYF.

The chain employs TRBV30 and TRBJ2-1; 16 nucleotides match TRBD2. V gave up 8 bases and J gave up 1 base; unmatched junction bases: 8. This CDR3 is 17 amino acids long. The germline CDR1 and CDR2 sequences are GTSNPN and SVGIG (reference sequence). In DNA, the CDR3 is TGTGCCGCCCAGGGACTAGCGGGAGGGCTGTCCTACAATGAGCAGTTCTTC. Translation gives CAAQGLAGGLSYNEQFF.